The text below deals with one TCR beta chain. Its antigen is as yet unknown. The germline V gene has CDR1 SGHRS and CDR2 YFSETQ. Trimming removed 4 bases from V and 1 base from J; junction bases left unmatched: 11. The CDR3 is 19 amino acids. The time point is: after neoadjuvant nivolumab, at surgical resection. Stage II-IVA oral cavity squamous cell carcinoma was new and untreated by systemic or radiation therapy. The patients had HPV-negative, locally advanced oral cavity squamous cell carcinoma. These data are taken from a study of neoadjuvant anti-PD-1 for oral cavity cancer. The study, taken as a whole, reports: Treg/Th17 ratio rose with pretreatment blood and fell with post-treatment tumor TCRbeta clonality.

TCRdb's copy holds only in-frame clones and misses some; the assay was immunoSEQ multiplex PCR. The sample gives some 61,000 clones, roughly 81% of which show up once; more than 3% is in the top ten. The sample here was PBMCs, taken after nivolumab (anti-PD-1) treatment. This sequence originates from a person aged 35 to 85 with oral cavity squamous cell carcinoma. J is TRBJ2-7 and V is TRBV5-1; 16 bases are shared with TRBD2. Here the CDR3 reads CASSPEGTSGRAVSYEQYF. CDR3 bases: TGCGCCAGCAGCCCTGAGGGGACTAGCGGGAGGGCCGTATCCTACGAGCAGTACTTC.